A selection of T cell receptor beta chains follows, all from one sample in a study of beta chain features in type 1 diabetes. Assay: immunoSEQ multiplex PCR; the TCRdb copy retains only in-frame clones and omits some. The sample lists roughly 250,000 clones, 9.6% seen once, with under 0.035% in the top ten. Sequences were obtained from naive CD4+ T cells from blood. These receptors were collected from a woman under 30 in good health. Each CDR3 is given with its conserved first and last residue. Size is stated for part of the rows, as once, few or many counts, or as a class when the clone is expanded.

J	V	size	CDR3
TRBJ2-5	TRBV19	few	CASAGTAQETQYF
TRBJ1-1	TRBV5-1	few	CASSPDRGEVAFF
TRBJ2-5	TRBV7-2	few	CASSYSQETQYF
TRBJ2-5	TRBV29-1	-	CSVRYRAGTMGETQYF
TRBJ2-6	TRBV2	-	CASSDGNSGANVLTF
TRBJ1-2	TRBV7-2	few	CASSSRSYGYTF
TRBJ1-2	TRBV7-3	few	CASSLGRDSPGYTF
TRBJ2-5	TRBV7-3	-	CASSLTATEETQYF
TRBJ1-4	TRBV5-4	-	CASSLAPDEKLFF
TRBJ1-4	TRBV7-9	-	CASSNGQGTNEKLFF
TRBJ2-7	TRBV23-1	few	CASSLPGLAGGPYEQYF
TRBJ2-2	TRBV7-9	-	CASSFRPQDTGELFF
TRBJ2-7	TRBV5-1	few	CASSLASGFGEQYF
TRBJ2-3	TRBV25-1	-	CASSIGRVGDTQYF
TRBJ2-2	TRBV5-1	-	CASSLLAGSHGTGELFF
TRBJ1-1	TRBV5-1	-	CASSISGGTEAFF
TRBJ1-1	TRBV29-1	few	CSVEGRDTEAFF
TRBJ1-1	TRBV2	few	CASRGSMNTEAFF
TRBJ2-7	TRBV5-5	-	CASSPGTGRTYEQYF
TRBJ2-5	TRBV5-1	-	CASSLAGTGGETQYF
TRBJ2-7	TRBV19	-	CASARRAGGYEQYF
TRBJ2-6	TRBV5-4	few	CASRQQGSGANVLTF
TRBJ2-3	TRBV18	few	CASSPGLAGPRTDTQYF
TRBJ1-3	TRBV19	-	CAISTGAGNTIYF